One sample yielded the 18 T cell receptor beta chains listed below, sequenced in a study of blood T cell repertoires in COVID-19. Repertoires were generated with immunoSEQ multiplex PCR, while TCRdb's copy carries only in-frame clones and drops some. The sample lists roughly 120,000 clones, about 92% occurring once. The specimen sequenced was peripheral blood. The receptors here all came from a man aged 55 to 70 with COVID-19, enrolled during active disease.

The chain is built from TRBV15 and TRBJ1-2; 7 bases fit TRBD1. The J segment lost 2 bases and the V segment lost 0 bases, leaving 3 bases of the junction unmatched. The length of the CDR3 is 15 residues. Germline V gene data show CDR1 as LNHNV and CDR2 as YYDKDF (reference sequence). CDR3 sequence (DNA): TGTGCCACCAGCAGAGATACAGGGGTAAACTATGGCTACACCTTC. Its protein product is CATSRDTGVNYGYTF.

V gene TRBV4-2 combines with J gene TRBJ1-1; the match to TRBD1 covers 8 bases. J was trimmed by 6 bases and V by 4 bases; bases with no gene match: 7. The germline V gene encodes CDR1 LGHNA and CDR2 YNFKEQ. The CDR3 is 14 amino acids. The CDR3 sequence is CASSRSQGGSEAFF. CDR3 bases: TGTGCCAGCAGCCGGTCACAGGGGGGGTCTGAAGCTTTCTTT.

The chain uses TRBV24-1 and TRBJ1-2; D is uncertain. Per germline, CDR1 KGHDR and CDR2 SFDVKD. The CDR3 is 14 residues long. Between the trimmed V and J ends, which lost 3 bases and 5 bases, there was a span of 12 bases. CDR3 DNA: TGTGCCACCAGTGATCCTGGACGGGAATATGGCTACACCTTC. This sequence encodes CATSDPGREYGYTF.

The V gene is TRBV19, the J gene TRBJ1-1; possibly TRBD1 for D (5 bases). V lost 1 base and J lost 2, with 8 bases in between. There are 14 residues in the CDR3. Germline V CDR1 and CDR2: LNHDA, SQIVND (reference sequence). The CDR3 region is CASSIGQLNTEAFF. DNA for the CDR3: TGTGCCAGTAGTATAGGACAGCTTAACACTGAAGCTTTCTTT.

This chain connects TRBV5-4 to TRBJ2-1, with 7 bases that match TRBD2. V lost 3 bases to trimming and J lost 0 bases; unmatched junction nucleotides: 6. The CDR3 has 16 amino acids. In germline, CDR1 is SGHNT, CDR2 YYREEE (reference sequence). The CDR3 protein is CASSWGGGSSYNEQFF. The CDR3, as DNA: TGTGCCAGCAGCTGGGGCGGGGGAAGCTCCTACAATGAGCAGTTCTTC. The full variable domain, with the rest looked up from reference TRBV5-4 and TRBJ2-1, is ETGVTQSPTHLIKTRGQQVTLRCSSQSGHNTVSWYQQALGQGPQFIFQYYREEENGRGNFPPRFSGLQFPNYSSELNVNALELDDSALYLCASSWGGGSSYNEQFFGPGTRLTVL.

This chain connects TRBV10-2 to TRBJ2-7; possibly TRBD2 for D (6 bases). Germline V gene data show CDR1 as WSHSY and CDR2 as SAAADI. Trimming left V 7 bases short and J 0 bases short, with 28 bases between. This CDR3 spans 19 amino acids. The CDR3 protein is CASILEGLGLGQSSYEQYF. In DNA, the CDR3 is TGCGCCAGCATCCTCGAGGGACTCGGGTTAGGGCAAAGCTCCTACGAGCAGTACTTC.

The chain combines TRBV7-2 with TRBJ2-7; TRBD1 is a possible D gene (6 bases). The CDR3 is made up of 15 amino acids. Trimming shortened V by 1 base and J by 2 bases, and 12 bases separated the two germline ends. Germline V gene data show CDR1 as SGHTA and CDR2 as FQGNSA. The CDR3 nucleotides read TGTGCCAGCAGCTTAGACAGGGAACCCACCTACGAGCAGTACTTC. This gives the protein CASSLDREPTYEQYF.

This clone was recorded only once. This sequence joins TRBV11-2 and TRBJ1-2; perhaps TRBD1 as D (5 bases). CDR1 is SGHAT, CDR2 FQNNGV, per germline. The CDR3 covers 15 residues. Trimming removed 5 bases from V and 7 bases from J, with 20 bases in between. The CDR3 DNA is TGTGCCAGCAGCCGACCCGGAGACAGATCCTCTGGCTACACCTTC. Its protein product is CASSRPGDRSSGYTF.

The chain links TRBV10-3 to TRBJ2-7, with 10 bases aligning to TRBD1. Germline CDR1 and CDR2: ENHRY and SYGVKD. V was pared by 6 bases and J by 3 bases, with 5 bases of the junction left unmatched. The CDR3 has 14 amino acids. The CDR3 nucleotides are TGTGCCATCAGGACCGGGACAGGGGACTACGAGCAGTACTTC. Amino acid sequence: CAIRTGTGDYEQYF.

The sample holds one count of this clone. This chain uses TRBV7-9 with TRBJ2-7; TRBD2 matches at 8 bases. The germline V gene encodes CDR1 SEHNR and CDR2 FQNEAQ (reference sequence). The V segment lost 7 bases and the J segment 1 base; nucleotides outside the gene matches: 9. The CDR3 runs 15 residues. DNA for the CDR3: TGTGCCAGCACCTTCGGGGGGGGGCATTCCTACGAGCAGTACTTC. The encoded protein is CASTFGGGHSYEQYF.

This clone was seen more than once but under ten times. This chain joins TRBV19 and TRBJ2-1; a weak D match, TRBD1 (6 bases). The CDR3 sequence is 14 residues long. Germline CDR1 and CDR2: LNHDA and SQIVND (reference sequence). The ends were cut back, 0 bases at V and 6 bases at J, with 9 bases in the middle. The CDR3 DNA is TGTGCCAGTAGTATAGAGCTAGGGGGCAATGAGCAGTTCTTC. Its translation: CASSIELGGNEQFF. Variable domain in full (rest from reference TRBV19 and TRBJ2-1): DGGITQSPKYLFRKEGQNVTLSCEQNLNHDAMYWYRQDPGQGLRLIYYSQIVNDFQKGDIAEGYSVSREKKESFPLTVTSAQKNPTAFYLCASSIELGGNEQFFGPGTRLTVL.

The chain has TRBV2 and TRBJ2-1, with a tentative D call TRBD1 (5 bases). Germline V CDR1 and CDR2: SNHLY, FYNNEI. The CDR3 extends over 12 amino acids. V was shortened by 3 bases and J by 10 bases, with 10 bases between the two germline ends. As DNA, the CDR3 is TGTGCCAGCAGTGATGGCTCAGGGGAGCAGTTCTTC. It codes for CASSDGSGEQFF. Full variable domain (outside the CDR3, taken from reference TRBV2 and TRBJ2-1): EPEVTQTPSHQVTQMGQEVILRCVPISNHLYFYWYRQILGQKVEFLVSFYNNEISEKSEIFDDQFSVERPDGSNFTLKIRSTKLEDSAMYFCASSDGSGEQFFGPGTRLTVL.

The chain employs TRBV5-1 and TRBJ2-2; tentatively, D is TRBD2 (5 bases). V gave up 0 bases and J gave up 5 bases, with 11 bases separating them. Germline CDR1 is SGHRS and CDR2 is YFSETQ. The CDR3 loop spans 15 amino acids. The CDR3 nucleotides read TGCGCCAGCAGCTTGGAACACGAGGGTACCGGGGAGCTGTTTTTT. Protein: CASSLEHEGTGELFF.

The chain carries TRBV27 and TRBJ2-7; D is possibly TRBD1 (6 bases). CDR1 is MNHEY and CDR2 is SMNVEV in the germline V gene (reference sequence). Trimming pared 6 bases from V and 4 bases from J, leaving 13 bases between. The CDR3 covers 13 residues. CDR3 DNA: TGTGCCAGCAGCGACAGGAGCTGGTACGAGCAGTACTTC. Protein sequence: CASSDRSWYEQYF.

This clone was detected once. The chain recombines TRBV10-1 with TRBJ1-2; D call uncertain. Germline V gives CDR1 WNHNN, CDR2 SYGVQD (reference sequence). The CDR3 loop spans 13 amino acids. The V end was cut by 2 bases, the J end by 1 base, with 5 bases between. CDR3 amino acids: CASSETVNYGYTF. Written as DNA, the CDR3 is TGCGCCAGCAGTGAGACAGTTAACTATGGCTACACCTTC.

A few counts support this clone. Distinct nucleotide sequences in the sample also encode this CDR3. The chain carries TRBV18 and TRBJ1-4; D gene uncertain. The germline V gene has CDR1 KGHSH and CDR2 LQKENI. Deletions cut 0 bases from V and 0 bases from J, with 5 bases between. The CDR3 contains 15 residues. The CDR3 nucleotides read TGTGCCAGCTCACCACCTGGAGCAACTAATGAAAAACTGTTTTTT. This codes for CASSPPGATNEKLFF.

The CDR3 loop reads CASSGSGDYEQYF. As DNA, the CDR3 is TGTGCCAGCAGCGGTAGCGGGGACTACGAGCAGTACTTC. The chain carries TRBV9 and TRBJ2-7; 8 bases map to TRBD2. Germline CDR1 SGDLS, CDR2 YYNGEE. CDR3 length equals 13 residues. V gave up 3 bases and J gave up 3 bases; unmatched junction bases: 2.

The CDR3 sequence: CASRTVLNYGYTF. In nucleotides, the CDR3 is TGTGCCAGCCGGACAGTACTAAACTATGGCTACACCTTC. The rearrangement links TRBV10-3 to TRBJ1-2; D is perhaps TRBD1 (6 bases). The CDR3 length is 13 residues. The V end was cut by 10 bases, the J end by 2 bases, with 14 bases between. Germline V CDR1 and CDR2: ENHRY, SYGVKD.